The sequence of this TCR beta chain was determined in a study of OX40 agonist ivuxolimab in advanced cancers. Method: immunoSEQ multiplex PCR; TCRdb's copy keeps in-frame clones and lacks some. The data show 36,000 or so clones, around 77% seen once. Germline-derived CDR1 and CDR2 are MDHEN and SYDVKM. This CDR3 comprises 14 residues. V lost 5 bases and J 0 bases, leaving 10 bases between the germline ends. The starting material was CD4+ or CD8+ T cells sorted from blood, obtained in a trial of the OX40 agonist ivuxolimab. This sequence was found in an adult with an advanced solid tumor such as melanoma, head and neck, liver or kidney cancer. The gene calls are TRBV28 and TRBJ1-1; D remains unclear. CDR3 bases: TGTGCCAGCAGTAACACACATATGAACACTGAAGCTTTCTTT. Translation: CASSNTHMNTEAFF.